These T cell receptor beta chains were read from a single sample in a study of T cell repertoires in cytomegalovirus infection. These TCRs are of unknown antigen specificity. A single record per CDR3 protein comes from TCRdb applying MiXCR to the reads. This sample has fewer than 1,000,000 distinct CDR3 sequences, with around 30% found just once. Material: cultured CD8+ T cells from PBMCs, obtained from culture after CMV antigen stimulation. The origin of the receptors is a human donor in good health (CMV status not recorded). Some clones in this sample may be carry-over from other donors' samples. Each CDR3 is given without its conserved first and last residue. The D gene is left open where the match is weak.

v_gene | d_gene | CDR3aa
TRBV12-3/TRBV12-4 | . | ASSFYLEAF
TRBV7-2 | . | ASSLAPNPYTGQVGYT
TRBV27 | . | ASCLQTGFGYT
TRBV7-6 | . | ASSLGTGFDEQF
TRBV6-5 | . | ASSSQGRRGYT
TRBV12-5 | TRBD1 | ASGLVYSGQVYNEQF
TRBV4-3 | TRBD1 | ASSQGDRDTEAF
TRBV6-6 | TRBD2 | ALGGGQETQY
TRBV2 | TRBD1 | ASSDETGAIYGYT
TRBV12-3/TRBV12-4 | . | ASSLGAHGDEQY
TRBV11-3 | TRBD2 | ASSMGLARAGYNEQF
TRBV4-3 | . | ASSQDYWKGMDEKLF
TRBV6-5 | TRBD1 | ASIPAQGYGYT
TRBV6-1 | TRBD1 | ASSLPDRGLGANVLT
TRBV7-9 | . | ASSGPMRADTQY
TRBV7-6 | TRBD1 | ASRVQGADTEAF
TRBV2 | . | ASIWTEAF
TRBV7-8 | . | ASSPHTGTGELF
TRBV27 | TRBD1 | ASTTGGDNSPLH
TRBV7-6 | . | ASSLALGPGYGYT
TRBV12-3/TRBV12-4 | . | ASSFTLTYGYT
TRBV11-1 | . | ASSFRDLNSPLH
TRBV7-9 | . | ASSPQGRPEAF
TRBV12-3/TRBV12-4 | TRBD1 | ASNHGGTGVFAGELF
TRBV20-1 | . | SAPWRGYYNEQF
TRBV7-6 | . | ASSPAAGQDTQY
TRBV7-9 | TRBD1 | ASSLPGQGGEQF
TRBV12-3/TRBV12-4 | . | ASNRGGSRTEAF
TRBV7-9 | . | ASSLGDIGLPRGNTGELF
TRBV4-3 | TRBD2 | ASSPGVSGGRGRNEQF
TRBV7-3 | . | ASSFGGFGTEAF
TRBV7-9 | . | ASRLVGIGYT
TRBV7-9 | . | ASSPGDYPETQY
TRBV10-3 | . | AIRSGDQETQY
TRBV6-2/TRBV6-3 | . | ASSQGVPGTDTQY
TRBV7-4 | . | ASKEPNNEQF
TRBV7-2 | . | ASSLSGGMNTEAF
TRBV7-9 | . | ASSWTDEQF
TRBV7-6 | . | ASSPWEQAFGYT
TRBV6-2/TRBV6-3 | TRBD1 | ASSTDRTSYTEAF
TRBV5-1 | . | ASSLEPTGVETQY
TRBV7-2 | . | ASNPYGGANTEAF
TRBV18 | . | ASSPYRDLINEQF
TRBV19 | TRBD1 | ASSPRQGARHEQY
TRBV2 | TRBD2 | ASSGSSGEADTQY
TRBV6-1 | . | ASSLSGDFYGYT
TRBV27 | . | ASTGTDTQY
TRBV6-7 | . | ATPLNWGSQPQH
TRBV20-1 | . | SARGQFSSYEQY
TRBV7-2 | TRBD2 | ASSFTSGGLSTDTQY
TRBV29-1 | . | SVEDPINYGYT
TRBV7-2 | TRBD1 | ASSLESWTGNGYT
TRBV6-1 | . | ASTKQATTGELF
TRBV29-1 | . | SVSPSGRTTDTQY